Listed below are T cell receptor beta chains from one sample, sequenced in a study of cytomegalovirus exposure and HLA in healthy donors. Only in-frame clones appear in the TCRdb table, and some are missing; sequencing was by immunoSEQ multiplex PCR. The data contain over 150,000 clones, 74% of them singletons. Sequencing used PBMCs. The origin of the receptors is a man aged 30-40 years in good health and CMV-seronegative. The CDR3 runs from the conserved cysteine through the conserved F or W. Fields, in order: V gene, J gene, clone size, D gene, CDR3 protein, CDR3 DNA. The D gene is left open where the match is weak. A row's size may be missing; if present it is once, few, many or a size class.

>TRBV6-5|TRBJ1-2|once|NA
CASSYDGTFGNYGYTF
TGTGCCAGCAGTTACGACGGGACATTCGGAAACTATGGCTACACCTTC
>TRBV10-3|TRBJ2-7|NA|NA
CAISEAQSYEQYF
TGTGCCATCAGTGAGGCACAGTCCTACGAGCAGTACTTC
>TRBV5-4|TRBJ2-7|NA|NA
CASRQGNSYEQYF
TGTGCCAGCAGGCAGGGGAATTCCTACGAGCAGTACTTC
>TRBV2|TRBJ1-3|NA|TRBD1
CASSERGTGWNTIYF
TGTGCCAGCAGTGAAAGGGGGACAGGGTGGAACACCATATATTTT
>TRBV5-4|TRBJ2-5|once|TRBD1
CASSMPSTGGEETQYF
TGTGCCAGCAGCATGCCTTCGACAGGGGGCGAGGAGACCCAGTACTTC
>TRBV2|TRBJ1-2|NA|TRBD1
CASSTGALNYGYTF
TGTGCCAGCAGTACAGGGGCCCTCAACTATGGCTACACCTTC
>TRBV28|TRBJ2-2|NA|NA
CASSPGQISTGELFF
TGTGCCAGCAGTCCGGGACAAATATCCACCGGGGAGCTGTTTTTT
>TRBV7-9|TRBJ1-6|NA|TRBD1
CASSKQGSYNSPLHF
TGTGCCAGCAGCAAACAGGGGTCCTATAATTCACCCCTCCACTTT
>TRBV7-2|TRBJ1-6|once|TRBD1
CASSLQGAGNSPLHF
TGTGCCAGCAGCTTACAGGGGGCTGGAAATTCACCCCTCCACTTT
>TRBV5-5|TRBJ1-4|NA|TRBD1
CASSLTDRGEEKLFF
TGTGCCAGCAGCTTGACGGACAGGGGAGAAGAAAAACTGTTTTTT
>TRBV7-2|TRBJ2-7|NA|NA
CASSLSGDPRYEQYF
TGTGCCAGCAGCTTAAGCGGCGACCCCAGGTACGAGCAGTACTTC
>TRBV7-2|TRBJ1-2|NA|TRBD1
CASSLDGQGFNGYTF
TGTGCCAGCAGCTTAGACGGACAGGGTTTCAACGGCTACACCTTC
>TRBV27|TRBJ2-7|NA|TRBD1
CASRSTGEHEQYF
TGTGCCAGCAGGTCCACAGGGGAACACGAGCAGTACTTC
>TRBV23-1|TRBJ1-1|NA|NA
CASSQQLRAEAFF
TGCGCCAGCAGTCAGCAACTTCGGGCTGAAGCTTTCTTT
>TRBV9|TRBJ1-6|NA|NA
CASSVDQNNSPLHF
TGTGCCAGCAGCGTAGATCAGAATAATTCACCCCTCCACTTT
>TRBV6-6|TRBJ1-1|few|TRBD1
CASSKPGQGRDTEAFF
TGTGCCAGCAGCAAACCCGGACAGGGGCGGGACACTGAAGCTTTCTTT
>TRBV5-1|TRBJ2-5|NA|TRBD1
CASSDGQGETQYF
TGCGCCAGCAGCGATGGACAGGGTGAGACCCAGTACTTC
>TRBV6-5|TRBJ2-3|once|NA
CASSYGGGFADTQYF
TGTGCCAGCAGTTACGGGGGAGGATTCGCAGATACGCAGTATTTT
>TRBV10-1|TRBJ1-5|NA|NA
CASSENRVHSNQPQHF
TGCGCCAGCAGCGAGAACAGGGTCCATAGCAATCAGCCCCAGCATTTT
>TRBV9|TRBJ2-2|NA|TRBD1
CASSTGTGGNTGELFF
TGTGCCAGCAGCACAGGGACAGGGGGGAACACCGGGGAGCTGTTTTTT
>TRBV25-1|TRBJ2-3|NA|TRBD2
CASSQGRLAGGTDTQYF
TGTGCCAGCAGTCAAGGGAGGCTAGCGGGGGGGACAGATACGCAGTATTTT
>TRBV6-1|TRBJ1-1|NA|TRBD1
CASSDQPTGGNTEAFF
TGTGCCAGCAGTGATCAACCGACAGGGGGTAACACTGAAGCTTTCTTT
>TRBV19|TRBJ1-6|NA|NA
CASSSLGQSSSYNSPLHF
TGTGCCAGTAGCTCTCTCGGACAGTCAAGCTCCTATAATTCACCCCTCCACTTT
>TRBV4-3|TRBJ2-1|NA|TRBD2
CASSQDKGLAGSDEQFF
TGCGCCAGCAGCCAAGATAAAGGTCTAGCGGGGTCGGATGAGCAGTTCTTC
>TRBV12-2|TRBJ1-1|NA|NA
CASRADRVNTEAFF
TGTGCAAGTCGCGCCGACAGGGTCAACACTGAAGCTTTCTTT
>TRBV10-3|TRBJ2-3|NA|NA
CAISESRGKGDTQYF
TGTGCCATCAGTGAGTCGAGGGGGAAGGGAGATACGCAGTATTTT
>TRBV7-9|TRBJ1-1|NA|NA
CASSVGQLNTEAFF
TGTGCCAGCAGCGTCGGACAGCTGAACACTGAAGCTTTCTTT
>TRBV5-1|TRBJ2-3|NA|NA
CASSSDGETDTQYF
TGCGCCAGCAGCTCTGACGGAGAGACAGATACGCAGTATTTT
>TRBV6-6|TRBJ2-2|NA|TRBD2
CASRSPGGGNTGELFF
TGTGCCAGCAGATCCCCGGGGGGGGGTAACACCGGGGAGCTGTTTTTT
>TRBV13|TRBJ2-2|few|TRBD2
CASSLTSGGAHTGELFF
TGTGCCAGCAGCCTCACTAGCGGGGGGGCGCACACCGGGGAGCTGTTTTTT
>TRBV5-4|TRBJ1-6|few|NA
CASSPGGGVSPLHF
TGTGCCAGCAGCCCGGGGGGGGGAGTTTCACCCCTCCACTTT
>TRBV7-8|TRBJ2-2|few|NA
CASSLNMGAGELFF
TGTGCCAGCAGCTTAAACATGGGCGCCGGGGAGCTGTTTTTT
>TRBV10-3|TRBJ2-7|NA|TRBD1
CAISLLGQGNEQYF
TGTGCCATCAGTCTTTTAGGACAGGGTAACGAGCAGTACTTC
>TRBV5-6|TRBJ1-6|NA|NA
CASSLRFFNSPLHF
TGTGCCAGCAGCTTACGGTTTTTTAATTCACCCCTCCACTTT
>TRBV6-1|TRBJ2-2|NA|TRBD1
CASRTGAAGTGELFF
TGTGCCAGCAGGACAGGGGCTGCGGGCACCGGGGAGCTGTTTTTT
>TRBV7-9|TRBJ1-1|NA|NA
CASSLASQGTEAFF
TGTGCCAGCAGCTTAGCGTCCCAGGGGACTGAAGCTTTCTTT
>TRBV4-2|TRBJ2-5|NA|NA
CASSQADSSYQETQYF
TGTGCCAGCAGCCAAGCAGACAGTTCCTACCAAGAGACCCAGTACTTC